This T cell receptor (beta chain) was identified during a study of sequential checkpoint blockade in melanoma (dated by TCRdb to between 2018 and 2021). Context from the whole study: Patients were assigned by 1:1 randomization to either first-line nivolumab followed by ipilimumab (arm A) or ipilimumab followed by nivolumab (arm B). TCRbeta immunosequencing was performed on DNA from 75 to 95 pretreatment melanoma tumor samples. Around 22 patients had matched tumor biopsies taken before treatment and at week 13, after single-agent nivolumab (arm A) or ipilimumab (arm B). Maintenance nivolumab came after each of the two trial sequences. The same lesion was the source of about 80% of the matched pre- and post-treatment tumor biopsy pairs. What the work shows at the level of the full study, not this receptor alone: Within-arm analyses of tumor T-cell fraction were limited by small sample sizes and reduced statistical power. The model for predicting response that combines TCR metrics with mutation burden needs to be validated in larger, independent patient cohorts. Among patients in the nivolumab-first arm (arm A), tumor TIL clonality before treatment was associated with response (P = .04). Tumor T-cell fraction and clonality were found to correlate with PD-L1 staining and CD8+ T-cell counts but not with mutational load. Patients with increases in tumor T-cell fraction and clonality by week 13 were approximately 30 times more likely to achieve clinical benefit.

CDR1 and CDR2 (MNHGY, SAAAGT) derive from the germline V gene. V is clipped by 8 bases and J by 0 bases, and the sequence between their germline boundaries is 5 bases long. The CDR3 has 12 amino acids, counting the end cysteine and phenylalanine. The sequence is cut down to CDR3 DNA, 36 bases in frame from base 1. The immunoSEQ Assay was used to immunosequence TCRbeta CDR3 regions from genomic DNA. Prior to high-throughput sequencing, genomic DNA was amplified by bias-controlled multiplex PCR. For the original study's pipeline: To quantify the absolute abundance of each unique TCRbeta CDR3 region, the sequences were collapsed and filtered. Clonality, defined as 1 minus Pielou's evenness, was calculated using productive rearrangements only. To compute tumor T-cell fraction, TCRbeta template counts were normalized to usable DNA, with usable DNA estimated from several housekeeping genes. A previously published method was used to identify clones whose frequencies were significantly greater in on-treatment samples than in baseline samples. Entries here come from immuneACCESS through TCRdb and include only in-frame sequences with V and J called. Some clones fail to appear in such tables; in the studies checked, an unresolved V gene covers under half of the shortfall, and the cause of the remainder is unknown. That table furnishes V, J and clone size, whereas the DNA furnished D and trimming. Recorded for this sample are several thousand clones; 20% to 25% of them occurred a single time. Of the sample, under 4.5% is held by the ten largest clones.

This clone has more than one count but fewer than ten. The specificity of this receptor is unknown. One base away there is no much larger clone; base qualities are not given. Explained via the paper, the treatment or condition label denotes: randomized to nivolumab then ipilimumab (arm A) or the reverse (arm B). No trial patient had received prior DNA-damaging chemotherapy. Samples came from patients with melanoma in CheckMate 064, a randomized, open-label phase II trial of sequential checkpoint blockade. Genomic DNA from formalin-fixed paraffin-embedded (FFPE) tissue samples served as the input for tumor TCR sequencing.

The chain uses TRBV6-8 and TRBJ1-3; the D gene cannot be resolved reliably. The specimen was tumor tissue (inferred from file names), collected from a patient given nivolumab and ipilimumab in sequence. The sequence was collected from a human donor with melanoma. The DNA sequence is given as TGTGCCAGCTTAAGCTCTGGAAACACCATATATTTT. It encodes CASLSSGNTIYF.